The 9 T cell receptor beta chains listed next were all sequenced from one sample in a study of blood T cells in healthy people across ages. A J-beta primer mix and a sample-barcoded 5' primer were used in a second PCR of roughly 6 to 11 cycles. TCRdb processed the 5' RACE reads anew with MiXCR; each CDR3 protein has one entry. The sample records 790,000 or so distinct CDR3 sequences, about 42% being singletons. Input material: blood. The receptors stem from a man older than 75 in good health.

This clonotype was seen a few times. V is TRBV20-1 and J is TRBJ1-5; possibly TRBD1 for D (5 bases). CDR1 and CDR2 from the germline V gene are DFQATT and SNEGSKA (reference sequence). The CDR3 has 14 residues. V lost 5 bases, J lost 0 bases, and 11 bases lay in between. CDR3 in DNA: TGCAGTGCTCCCCCGGGACCTAGCAATCAGCCCCAGCATTTT. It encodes CSAPPGPSNQPQHF.

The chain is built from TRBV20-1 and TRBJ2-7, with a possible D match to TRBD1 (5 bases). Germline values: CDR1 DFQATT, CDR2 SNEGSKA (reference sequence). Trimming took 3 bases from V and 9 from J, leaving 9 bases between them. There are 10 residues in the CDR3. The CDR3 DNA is TGCAGTGCTAGTAGGCAGGGGCAGTACTTC. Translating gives CSASRQGQYF.

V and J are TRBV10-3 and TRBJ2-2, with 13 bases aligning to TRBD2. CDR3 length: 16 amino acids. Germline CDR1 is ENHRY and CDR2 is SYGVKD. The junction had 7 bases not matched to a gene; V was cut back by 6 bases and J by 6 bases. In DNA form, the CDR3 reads TGTGCCATCAGCACCGGGACTAGCGGGATCCCCGGGGAGCTGTTTTTT. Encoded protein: CAISTGTSGIPGELFF.

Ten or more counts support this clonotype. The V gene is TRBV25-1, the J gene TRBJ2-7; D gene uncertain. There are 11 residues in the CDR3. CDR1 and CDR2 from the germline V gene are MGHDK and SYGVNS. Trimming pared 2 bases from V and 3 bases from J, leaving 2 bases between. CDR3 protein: CASSEIYEQYF. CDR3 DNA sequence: TGTGCCAGCAGTGAAATCTACGAGCAGTACTTC.

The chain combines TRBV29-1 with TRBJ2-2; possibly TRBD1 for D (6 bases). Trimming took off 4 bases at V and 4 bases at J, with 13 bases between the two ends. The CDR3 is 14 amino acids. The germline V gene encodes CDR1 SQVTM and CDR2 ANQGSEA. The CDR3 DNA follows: TGCAGCGTTGCGTTGGGGGCCTCCACCGGGGAGCTGTTTTTT. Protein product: CSVALGASTGELFF.

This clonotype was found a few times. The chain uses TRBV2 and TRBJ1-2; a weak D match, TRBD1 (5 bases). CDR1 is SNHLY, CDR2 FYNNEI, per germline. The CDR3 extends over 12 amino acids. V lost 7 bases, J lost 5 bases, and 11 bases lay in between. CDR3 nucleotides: TGTGCCAGCATGAGGTCAGGGTATGGCTACACCTTC. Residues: CASMRSGYGYTF.

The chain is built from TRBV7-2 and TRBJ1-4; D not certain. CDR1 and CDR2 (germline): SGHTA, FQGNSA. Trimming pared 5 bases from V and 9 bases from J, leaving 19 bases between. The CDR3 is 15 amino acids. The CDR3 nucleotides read TGTGCCAGCAGCCCAAAGAGACGGACGGAACAAAAACTGTTTTTT. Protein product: CASSPKRRTEQKLFF. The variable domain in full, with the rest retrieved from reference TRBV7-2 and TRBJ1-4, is GAGVSQSPSNKVTEKGKDVELRCDPISGHTALYWYRQSLGQGLEFLIYFQGNSAPDKSGLPSDRFSAERTGGSVSTLTIQRTQQEDSAVYLCASSPKRRTEQKLFFGSGTQLSVL.

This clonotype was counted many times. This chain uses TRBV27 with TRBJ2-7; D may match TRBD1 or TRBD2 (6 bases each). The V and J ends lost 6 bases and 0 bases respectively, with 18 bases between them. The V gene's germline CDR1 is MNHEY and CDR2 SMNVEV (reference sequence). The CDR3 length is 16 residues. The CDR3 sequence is CASSFLGGQGSYEQYF. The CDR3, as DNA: TGTGCCAGCAGCTTTTTAGGGGGGCAGGGCTCCTACGAGCAGTACTTC.

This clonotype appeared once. CDR3 nucleotides: TGTGCCAGCAGTGTAGGGGCTGTGAGGGTAGGGAATGAGCAGTACTTC. Translation: CASSVGAVRVGNEQYF. The chain is built from TRBV2 and TRBJ2-5; D tentatively fits TRBD1 or TRBD2 (5 bases each). CDR1 and CDR2 from the germline V gene are SNHLY and FYNNEI. The CDR3 is made up of 16 amino acids. Deletions cut 4 bases from V and 11 bases from J, with 26 bases between.